This T cell receptor (beta chain) is from a study of beta chain features in type 1 diabetes. Turning to the study itself: Sorted cells, approximately 110,000,000 in number, were examined across all samples.

In the case of this clone: Its antigen is still unknown.

Once sorted, every population was more than 95% pure. Broader study findings: Insertions at VDJ junctions were less frequent in type 1 diabetes patients. These patients also deleted more nucleotides at the same junctions. Naive, central memory and regulatory TCRB repertoires appeared more similar among patients than healthy donors.

Expressed TCRB transcripts were sequenced after all isolated RNA was converted to cDNA. Method: immunoSEQ multiplex PCR; TCRdb's copy keeps in-frame clones and lacks some. The data hold fewer than 550,000 clones, with over 10% observed a single time. The V gene's germline CDR1 is SNHLY and CDR2 FYNNEI. CDR3 length: 14 amino acids. Trimming left V 10 bases short and J 1 base short, with 14 bases between. The material sequenced was naive CD4+ T cells from blood. The chain joins TRBV2 to TRBJ1-3; D possibly corresponds to TRBD1 (5 bases). The source is a woman between 18 and 30 years old in good health. CDR3 coding DNA: TGTGCCAACCAACAGGAGCGGTCTGGAAACACCATATATTTT. This encodes CANQQERSGNTIYF.